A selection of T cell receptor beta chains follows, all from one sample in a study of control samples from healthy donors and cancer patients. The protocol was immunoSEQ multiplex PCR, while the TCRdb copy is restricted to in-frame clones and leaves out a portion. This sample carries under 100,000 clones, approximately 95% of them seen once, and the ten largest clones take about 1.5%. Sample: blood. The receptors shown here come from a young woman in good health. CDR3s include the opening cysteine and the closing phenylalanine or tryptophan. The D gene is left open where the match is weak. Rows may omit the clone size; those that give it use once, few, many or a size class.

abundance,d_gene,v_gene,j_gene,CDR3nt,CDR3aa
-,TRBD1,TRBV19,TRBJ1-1,TGTGCCAGTAGTATCGGGGACAGGGATAACACTGAAGCTTTCTTT,CASSIGDRDNTEAFF
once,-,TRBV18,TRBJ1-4,TGTGCCAGCTCACCAGGAGACAGTAGGGAAAAACTGTTTTTT,CASSPGDSREKLFF
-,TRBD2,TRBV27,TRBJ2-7,TGTGCCAGCAGCTCAGGACTAGCGGGGGGTGAGCAGTACTTC,CASSSGLAGGEQYF
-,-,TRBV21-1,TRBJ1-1,TGTGCCAGCAGCAAAAGATTGGGCCAGGGGGCAGGCACTGAAGCTTTCTTT,CASSKRLGQGAGTEAFF
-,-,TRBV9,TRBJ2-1,TGTGCCAGCAGCGTAGGGACCGCCCGGGGTTTCTACAATGAGCAGTTCTTC,CASSVGTARGFYNEQFF
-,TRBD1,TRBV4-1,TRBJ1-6,TGCGCCAGCAGCCACCCAATGGGACAGAATAATTCACCCCTCCACTTT,CASSHPMGQNNSPLHF
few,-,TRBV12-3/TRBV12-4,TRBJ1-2,TGTGCCAGCAGTTTTTCAGACTATGGCTACACCTTC,CASSFSDYGYTF
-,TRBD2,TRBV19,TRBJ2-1,TGTGCCAGTAGTATAGGCGGGGGGATCGGGTACAATGAGCAGTTCTTC,CASSIGGGIGYNEQFF
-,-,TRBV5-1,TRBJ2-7,TGCGCCAGCAGCTTCGCCGCTGGACAGTACGAGCAGTACTTC,CASSFAAGQYEQYF
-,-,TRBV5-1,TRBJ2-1,TGCGCCAGCAGCGTTAGTGTAGGGTCTTACAATGAGCAGTTCTTC,CASSVSVGSYNEQFF
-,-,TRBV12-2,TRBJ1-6,TGTGCAAGTCGCTCCTTTAGTAGTGGGAGGGACCGTGAGAAAAGCTCCTATAATTCACCCCTCCACTTT,CASRSFSSGRDREKSSYNSPLHF
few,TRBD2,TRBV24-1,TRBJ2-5,TGTGCCACCAGTGACGGACTAGCGGGGGTTGAGACCCAGTACTTC,CATSDGLAGVETQYF
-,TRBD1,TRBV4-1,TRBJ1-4,TGCGCCAGCAGTACTATCGACAGGGATGAAAAACTGTTTTTT,CASSTIDRDEKLFF
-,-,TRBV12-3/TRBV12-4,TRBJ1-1,TGTGCCAGCAGTTTAGAGGCAGGGCGAGCTTTCTTT,CASSLEAGRAFF
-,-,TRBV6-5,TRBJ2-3,TGTGCCAGCAGTCGACGGGACCCGGGCGCAGATACGCAGTATTTT,CASSRRDPGADTQYF
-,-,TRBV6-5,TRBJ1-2,TGTGCCAGCAGTTACCCCGGGGAGGGCTACACCTTC,CASSYPGEGYTF
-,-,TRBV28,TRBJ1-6,TGTGCCAGCACAATGGGCTCATATGGTTCACCCCTCCACTTT,CASTMGSYGSPLHF
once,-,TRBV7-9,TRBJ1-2,TGTGCCAGCAGCTTTTATTCCGAATTCGGCTACACCTTC,CASSFYSEFGYTF
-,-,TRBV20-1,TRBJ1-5,TGCAGTGCTAGTTCGCCCGGGGGGCGCAATCAGCCCCAGCATTTT,CSASSPGGRNQPQHF
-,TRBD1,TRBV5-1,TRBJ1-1,TGCGCCAGCAGCTCCGGGACAGGGATGAACACTGAAGCTTTCTTT,CASSSGTGMNTEAFF
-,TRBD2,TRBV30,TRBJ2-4,TGTGCCTGGAGTGGAGCGGGGGGAGCCAAAAACATTCAGTACTTC,CAWSGAGGAKNIQYF
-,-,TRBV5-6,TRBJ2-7,TGTGCCAGCGCCCCGAGACAGCTTCTCACCTACGAGCAGTACTTC,CASAPRQLLTYEQYF
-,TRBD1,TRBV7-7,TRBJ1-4,TGTGCTAGCAGCTTAGCGGACAGGGATAATGAAAAACTGTTTTTT,CASSLADRDNEKLFF
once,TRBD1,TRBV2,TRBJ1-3,TGTGCCAGCAGAGCCGGGACAGGAGAGCGAAACACCATATATTTT,CASRAGTGERNTIYF
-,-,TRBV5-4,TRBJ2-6,TGTGCCAGCAGCTCAGGTGTCTCTGGGGCCAACGTCCTGACTTTC,CASSSGVSGANVLTF
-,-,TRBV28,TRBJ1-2,TGTGCCAGCAGTCTGGGCTCTGGCTACACCTTC,CASSLGSGYTF
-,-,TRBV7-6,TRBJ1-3,TGTGCCAGCAGCTTAGGTTCCGGGGTCGGAAACACCATATATTTT,CASSLGSGVGNTIYF
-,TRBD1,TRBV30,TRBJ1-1,TGTGCCTGGCGTTTCCCAGGGGGAACTGAAGCTTTCTTT,CAWRFPGGTEAFF
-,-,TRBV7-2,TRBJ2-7,TGTGCCAGCAGCTTGACTGGAGGGTCCTACGAGCAGTACTTC,CASSLTGGSYEQYF
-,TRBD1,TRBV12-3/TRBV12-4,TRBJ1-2,TGTGCCAGCAGTTCACGGGACAGGGGGAGGGTTGTCTTC,CASSSRDRGRVVF
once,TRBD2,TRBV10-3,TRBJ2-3,TGTGCCATCAGTGATCGGACTAGCGGGACAGATACGCAGTATTTT,CAISDRTSGTDTQYF
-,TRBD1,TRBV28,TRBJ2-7,TGTGCCAGCAGGTTGGGACAGGGGAAAAGCGACGAGCAGTACTTC,CASRLGQGKSDEQYF
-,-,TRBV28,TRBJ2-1,TGTGCCAGCAGTTTAGGCCAGCTCAATGAGCAGTTCTTC,CASSLGQLNEQFF
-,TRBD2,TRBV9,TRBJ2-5,TGTGCCAGCAGCGTTGGGACTATACAAGAGACCCAGTACTTC,CASSVGTIQETQYF
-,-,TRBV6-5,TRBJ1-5,TGTGCCAGCAGTTCACAGGGTATTGGGAATCAGCCCCAGCATTTT,CASSSQGIGNQPQHF
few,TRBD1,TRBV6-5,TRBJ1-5,TGTGCCAGCAGTCTAACCGGGACAGGGGATCAGCCCCAGCATTTT,CASSLTGTGDQPQHF
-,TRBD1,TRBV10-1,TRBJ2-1,TGCGCCAGCAGTGAGGCCAGACAGGGCAGTGAGCAGTTCTTC,CASSEARQGSEQFF
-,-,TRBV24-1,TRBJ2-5,TGTGCCACCAGTGATTCAGGGAAGAGATTCCAAGAGACCCAGTACTTC,CATSDSGKRFQETQYF
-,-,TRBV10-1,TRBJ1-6,TGCGCCAGCAGTGAGTCGGGGGTGGGTTCACCCCTCCACTTT,CASSESGVGSPLHF
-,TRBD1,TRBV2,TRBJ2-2,TGTGCCAGCATGGGACAGGGGGCCGGGGAGCTGTTTTTT,CASMGQGAGELFF
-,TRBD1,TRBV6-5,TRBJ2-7,TGTGCCAGCAGTTTCCGGGACAGGGCCTACGAGCAGTACTTC,CASSFRDRAYEQYF
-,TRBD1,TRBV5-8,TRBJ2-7,TGTGCCAGCAGCTCGACAGGGACCCACGAGCAGTACTTC,CASSSTGTHEQYF
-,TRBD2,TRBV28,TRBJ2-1,TGTGCCAGCAGTCAACTAGCGGGGGTCAATGAGCAGTTCTTC,CASSQLAGVNEQFF
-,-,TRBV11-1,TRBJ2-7,TGTGCCAGCAGCTCTCACTACGAGCAGTACTTC,CASSSHYEQYF
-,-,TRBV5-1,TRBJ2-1,TGCGCCAGCAGTAGGTACAATGAGCAGTTCTTC,CASSRYNEQFF
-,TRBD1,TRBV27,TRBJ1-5,TGTGCCAGCAGTCCCAGACAGGGACCCCAGCCCCAGCATTTT,CASSPRQGPQPQHF
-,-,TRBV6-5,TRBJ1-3,TGTGCCAGCAGACCACTGTACTCTGGAAACACCATATATTTT,CASRPLYSGNTIYF
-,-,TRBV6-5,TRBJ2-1,TGTGCCAGCAGTTACGAGCGGAGCATCTACAATGAGCAGTTCTTC,CASSYERSIYNEQFF
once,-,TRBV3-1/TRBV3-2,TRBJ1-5,TGTGCCAGCAGCCAAGATCTGGTGGATCAGCCCCAGCATTTT,CASSQDLVDQPQHF
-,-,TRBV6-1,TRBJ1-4,TGTGCCAGCAGTGAAGCCGCAGGGTCTGTTAATGAAAAACTGTTTTTT,CASSEAAGSVNEKLFF
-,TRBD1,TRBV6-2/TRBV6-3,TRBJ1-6,TGTGCCAGCAGTATCAGACAGGGAGGCTCACCCCTCCACTTT,CASSIRQGGSPLHF
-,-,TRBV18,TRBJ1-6,TGTGCCAGCTCACCAAAGGAGTGGCCACCCCTCCACTTT,CASSPKEWPPLHF
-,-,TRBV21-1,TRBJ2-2,TGTGCCAGCAAGGGGACGACGAACGGGACTAGCGGGCCCGCGAACACCGGGGAGCTGTTTTTT,CASKGTTNGTSGPANTGELFF